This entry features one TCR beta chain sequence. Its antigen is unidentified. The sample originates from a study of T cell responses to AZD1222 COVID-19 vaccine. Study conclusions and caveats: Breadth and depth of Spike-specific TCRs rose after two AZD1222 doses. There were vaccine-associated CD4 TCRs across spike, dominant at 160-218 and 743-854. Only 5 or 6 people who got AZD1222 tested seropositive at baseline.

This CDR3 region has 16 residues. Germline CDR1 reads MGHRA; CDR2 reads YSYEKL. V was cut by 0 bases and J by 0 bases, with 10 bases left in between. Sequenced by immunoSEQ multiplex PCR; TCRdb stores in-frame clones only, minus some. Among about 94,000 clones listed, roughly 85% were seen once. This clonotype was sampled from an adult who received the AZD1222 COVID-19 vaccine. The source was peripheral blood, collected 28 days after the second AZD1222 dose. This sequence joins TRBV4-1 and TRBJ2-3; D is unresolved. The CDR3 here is CASSQDDGASTDTQYF. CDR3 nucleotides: TGCGCCAGCAGCCAAGATGACGGAGCTAGCACAGATACGCAGTATTTT.